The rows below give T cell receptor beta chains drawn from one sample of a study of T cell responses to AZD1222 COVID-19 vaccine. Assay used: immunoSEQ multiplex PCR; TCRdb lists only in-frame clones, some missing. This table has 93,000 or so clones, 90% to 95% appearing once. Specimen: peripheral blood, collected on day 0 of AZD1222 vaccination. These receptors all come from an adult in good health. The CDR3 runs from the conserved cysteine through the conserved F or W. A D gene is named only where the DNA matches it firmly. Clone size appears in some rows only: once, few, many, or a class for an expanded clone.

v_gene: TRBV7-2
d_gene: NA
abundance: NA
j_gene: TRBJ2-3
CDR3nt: TGTGCCAGCAGCTCCTGGGACGCGCAGTATTTT
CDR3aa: CASSSWDAQYF

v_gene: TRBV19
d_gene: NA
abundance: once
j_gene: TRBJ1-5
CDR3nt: TGTGCCAGTAACAATCCGGGGGGGGTATACAATCAGCCCCAGCATTTT
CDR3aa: CASNNPGGVYNQPQHF

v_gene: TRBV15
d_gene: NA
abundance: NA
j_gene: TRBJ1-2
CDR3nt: TGTGCCACCAGCCCTGGACAGTCGGGGGTATCAGGCTACACCTTC
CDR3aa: CATSPGQSGVSGYTF

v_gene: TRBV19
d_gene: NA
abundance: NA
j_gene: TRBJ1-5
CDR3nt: TGTGCCAGTAGTAGTCCCACCCGCGGATATAGCAATCAGCCCCAGCATTTT
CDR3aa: CASSSPTRGYSNQPQHF

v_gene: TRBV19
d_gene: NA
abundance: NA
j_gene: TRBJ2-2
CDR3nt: TGTGCCACCTTACCACGCTTGAACACCGGGGAGCTGTTTTTT
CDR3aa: CATLPRLNTGELFF

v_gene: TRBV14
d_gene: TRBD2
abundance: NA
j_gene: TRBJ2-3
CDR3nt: TGTGCCAGCAGCCAAGTAGAGCGGGATGACACAGATACGCAGTATTTT
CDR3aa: CASSQVERDDTDTQYF

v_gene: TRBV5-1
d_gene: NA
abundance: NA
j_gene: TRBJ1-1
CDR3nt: TGCGCCAGCAGCTTGGGGCGGACTGAAGCTTTCTTT
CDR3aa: CASSLGRTEAFF

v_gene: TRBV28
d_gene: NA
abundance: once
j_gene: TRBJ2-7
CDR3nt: TGTGCCAGCAGTTTAAGGGGGAGGGAGCAGTACTTC
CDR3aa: CASSLRGREQYF

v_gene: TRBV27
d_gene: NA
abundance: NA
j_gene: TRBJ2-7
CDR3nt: TGTGCCAGCAGTTTCTTAGACAGTTATCCCTACGAGCAGTACTTC
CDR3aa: CASSFLDSYPYEQYF

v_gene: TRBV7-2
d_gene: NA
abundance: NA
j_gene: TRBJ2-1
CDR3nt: TGTGCCAGCAGCTTAGCGAGCGGTTTCGGGGAGCAGTTCTTC
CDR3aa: CASSLASGFGEQFF

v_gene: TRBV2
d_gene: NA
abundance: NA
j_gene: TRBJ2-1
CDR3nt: TGTGCCAGCATGAGGGACATATGGGACAATGAGCAGTTCTTC
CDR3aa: CASMRDIWDNEQFF

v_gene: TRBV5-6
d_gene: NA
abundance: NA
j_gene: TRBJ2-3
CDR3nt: TGTGCCAGCAGCTTGCGAACGAGTGCCCCTAGCACAGATACGCAGTATTTT
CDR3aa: CASSLRTSAPSTDTQYF

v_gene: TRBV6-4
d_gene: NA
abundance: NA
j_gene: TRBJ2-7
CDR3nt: TGTGCCAGCAGTGACTCGAAACCAGCGGGTAGCTCCTACGAGCAGTACTTC
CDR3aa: CASSDSKPAGSSYEQYF

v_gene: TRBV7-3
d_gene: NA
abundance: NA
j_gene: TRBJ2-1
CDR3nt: TGTGCCAGCAGCTTAACTAGCGGAATCTCCTACAATGAGCAGTTCTTC
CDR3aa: CASSLTSGISYNEQFF

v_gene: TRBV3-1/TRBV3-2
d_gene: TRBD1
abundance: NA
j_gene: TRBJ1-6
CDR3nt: TGTGCCAGCAGGGGACAGGGCAATTCACCCCTCCACTTT
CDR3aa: CASRGQGNSPLHF

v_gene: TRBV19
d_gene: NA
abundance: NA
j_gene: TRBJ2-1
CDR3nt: TGTGCCAGTAGTATAGTCTCCTCAAGGGACAATGAGCAGTTCTTC
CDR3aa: CASSIVSSRDNEQFF

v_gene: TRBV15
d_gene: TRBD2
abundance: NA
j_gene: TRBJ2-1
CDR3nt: TGTGCCACCAGAAAGGGGCGGGAGGGCTACAATGAGCAGTTCTTC
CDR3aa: CATRKGREGYNEQFF

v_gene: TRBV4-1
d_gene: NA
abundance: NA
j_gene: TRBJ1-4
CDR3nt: TGCGCCAGCAGCCAAGTCGGGCAGGGCGGTGAAAAACTGTTTTTT
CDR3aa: CASSQVGQGGEKLFF

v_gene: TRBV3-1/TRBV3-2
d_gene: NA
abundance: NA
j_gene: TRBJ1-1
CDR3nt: TGTGCCAGCAGCCCCTCCGGGGGGGATCGTAACACTGAAGCTTTCTTT
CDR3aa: CASSPSGGDRNTEAFF

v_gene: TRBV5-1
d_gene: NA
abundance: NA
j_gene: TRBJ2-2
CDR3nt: TGCGCCAGTGAATCGTCGGGCAGGGTCACCGGGGAGCTGTTTTTT
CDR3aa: CASESSGRVTGELFF

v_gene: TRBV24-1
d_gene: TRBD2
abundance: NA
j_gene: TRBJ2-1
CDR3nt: TGTGCCACCAGTGATGGGACTAGCGGGATTTACAATGAGCAGTTCTTC
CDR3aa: CATSDGTSGIYNEQFF

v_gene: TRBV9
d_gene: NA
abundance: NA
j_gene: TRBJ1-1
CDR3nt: TGTGCCAGCAGCCAGCGGGCAGGAGGCACTGAAGCTTTCTTT
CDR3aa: CASSQRAGGTEAFF

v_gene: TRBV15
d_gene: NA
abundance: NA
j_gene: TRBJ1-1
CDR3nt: TGTGCCACCAGCAGAGCTGGGCAGGGAACGCCTTTCTTT
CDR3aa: CATSRAGQGTPFF

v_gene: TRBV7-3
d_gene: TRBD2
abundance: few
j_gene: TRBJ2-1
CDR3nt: TGTGCCAGCAGCCCCAGGACTAGCGGGATTCCTGAGCAGTTCTTC
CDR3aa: CASSPRTSGIPEQFF

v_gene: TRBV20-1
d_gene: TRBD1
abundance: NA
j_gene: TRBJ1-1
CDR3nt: TGCAGTGCTAGACAGGGGGCGCGGGCTTTCTTT
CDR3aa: CSARQGARAFF

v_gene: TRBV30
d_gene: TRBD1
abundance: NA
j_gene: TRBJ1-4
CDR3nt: TGTGCCTGGGACAGGGGGCCGACTAAAAAACTGTTTTTT
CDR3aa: CAWDRGPTKKLFF

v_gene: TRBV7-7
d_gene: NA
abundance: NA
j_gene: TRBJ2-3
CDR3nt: TGTGCCAGCAGCTTAGGGGCAGGCACAGATACGCAGTATTTT
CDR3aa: CASSLGAGTDTQYF

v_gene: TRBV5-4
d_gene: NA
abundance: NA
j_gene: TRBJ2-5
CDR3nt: TGTGCCAGCAGCTCTCCGGGACTCCCAGAGACCCAGTACTTC
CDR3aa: CASSSPGLPETQYF

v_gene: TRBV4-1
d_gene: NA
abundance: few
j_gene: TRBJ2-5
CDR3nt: TGCGCCAGCAGCCAAGATCTTTTGGGAAGGGGCGAAGAGACCCAGTACTTC
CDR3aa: CASSQDLLGRGEETQYF

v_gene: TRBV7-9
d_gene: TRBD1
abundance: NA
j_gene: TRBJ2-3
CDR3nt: TGTGCCAGCAGCTGGGACAGGGGTGGTACAGATACGCAGTATTTT
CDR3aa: CASSWDRGGTDTQYF

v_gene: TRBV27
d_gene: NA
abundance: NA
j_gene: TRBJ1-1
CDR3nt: TGTGCCAGCAGTTTGACTCTGAACACTGAAGCTTTCTTT
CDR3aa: CASSLTLNTEAFF

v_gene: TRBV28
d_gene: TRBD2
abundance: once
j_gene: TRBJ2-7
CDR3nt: TGTGCCAGCAGTTTAGAGTCTAGCGGATACTACGAGCAGTACTTC
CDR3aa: CASSLESSGYYEQYF

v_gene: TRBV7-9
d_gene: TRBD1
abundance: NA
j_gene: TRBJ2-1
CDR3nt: TGTGCCAGCAGCCGCACAGGGGTAAATGAGCAGTTCTTC
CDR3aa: CASSRTGVNEQFF

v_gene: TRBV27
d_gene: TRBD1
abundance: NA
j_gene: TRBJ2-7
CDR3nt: TGTGCCAGCAGTTTCCCAGGGACAGGGGAAAAGCAGTACTTC
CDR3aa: CASSFPGTGEKQYF

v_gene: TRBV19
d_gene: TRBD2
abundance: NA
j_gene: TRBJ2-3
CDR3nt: TGTGCCACCTCGGCGAGGGTAGCGGGAGCAGATACGCAGTATTTT
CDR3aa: CATSARVAGADTQYF

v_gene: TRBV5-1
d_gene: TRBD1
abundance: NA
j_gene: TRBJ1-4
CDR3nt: TGCGCCAGCAGCGGACGTCGACAGGGGAATTGGGAAAAACTGTTTTTT
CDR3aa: CASSGRRQGNWEKLFF

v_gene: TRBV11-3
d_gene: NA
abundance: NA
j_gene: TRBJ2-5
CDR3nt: TGTGCCAGCAGCTTAGGCGTTAGCGCAGAGACCCAGTACTTC
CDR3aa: CASSLGVSAETQYF

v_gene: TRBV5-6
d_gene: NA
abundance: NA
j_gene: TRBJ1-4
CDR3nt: TGTGCCAGCAGCTTGGTCGGGGGGCGAAGTGAAAAACTGTTTTTT
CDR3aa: CASSLVGGRSEKLFF

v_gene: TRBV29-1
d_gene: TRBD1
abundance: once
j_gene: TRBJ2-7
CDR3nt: TGCAGCGTTGATTTACAGGGGCTGGGGTCCTACGAGCAGTACTTC
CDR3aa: CSVDLQGLGSYEQYF

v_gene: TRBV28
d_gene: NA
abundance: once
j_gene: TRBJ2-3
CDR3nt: TGTGCCAGCAGTTTATATGTTCACCCGAGGGGCGGGTCGACAGATACGCAGTATTTT
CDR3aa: CASSLYVHPRGGSTDTQYF

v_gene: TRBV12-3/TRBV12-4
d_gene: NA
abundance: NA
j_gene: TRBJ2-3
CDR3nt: TGTGCCAGCACCCCTCGGAGCACAGATACGCAGTATTTT
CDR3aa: CASTPRSTDTQYF

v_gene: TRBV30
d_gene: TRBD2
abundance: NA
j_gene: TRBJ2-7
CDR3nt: TGTGCCTGGAGACCGGGAGGGTACGAGCAGTACTTC
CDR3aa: CAWRPGGYEQYF

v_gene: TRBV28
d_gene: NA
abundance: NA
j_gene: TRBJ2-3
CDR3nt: TGTGCCAGCAGTTTATTCTTAGGGGGACTACCCCTCACAGATACGCAGTATTTT
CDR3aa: CASSLFLGGLPLTDTQYF

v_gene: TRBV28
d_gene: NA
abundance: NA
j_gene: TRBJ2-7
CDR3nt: TGTGCCAGCAGTTCGACCTACGAGCAGTACTTC
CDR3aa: CASSSTYEQYF

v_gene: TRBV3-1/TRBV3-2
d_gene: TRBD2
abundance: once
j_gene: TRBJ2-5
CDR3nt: TGTGCCAGCAGCCAAGAAGAAATCAGCGGGAGAAGTGAGACCCAGTACTTC
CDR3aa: CASSQEEISGRSETQYF

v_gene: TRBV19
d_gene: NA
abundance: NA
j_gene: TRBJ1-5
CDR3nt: TGTGCCAGTAGGGCGACAGTTAGCAATCAGCCCCAGCATTTT
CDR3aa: CASRATVSNQPQHF

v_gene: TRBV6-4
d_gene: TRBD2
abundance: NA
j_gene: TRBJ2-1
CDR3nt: TGTGCCAGCAGTTCCGGGACTAGCGGGAGCCATGAGCAGTTCTTC
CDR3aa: CASSSGTSGSHEQFF

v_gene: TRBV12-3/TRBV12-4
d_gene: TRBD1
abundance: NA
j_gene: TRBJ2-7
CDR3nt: TGTGCCAGCAGTAGGACAGGGGCCTACGAGCAGTACTTC
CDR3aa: CASSRTGAYEQYF

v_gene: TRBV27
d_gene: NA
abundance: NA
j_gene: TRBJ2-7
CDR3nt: TGTGCCAGCAGTTTATTGCGGGGAAGTGGTGAGCAGTACTTC
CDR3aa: CASSLLRGSGEQYF

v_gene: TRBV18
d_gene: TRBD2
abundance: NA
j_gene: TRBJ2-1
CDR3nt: TGTGCCAGCTCAGGGGGACTAGATAACAATGAGCAGTTCTTC
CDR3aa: CASSGGLDNNEQFF

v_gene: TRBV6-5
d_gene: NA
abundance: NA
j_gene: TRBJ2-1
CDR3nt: TGTGCCAGCAGAGGGAGAGAAACAGAGCAGTTCTTC
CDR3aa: CASRGRETEQFF

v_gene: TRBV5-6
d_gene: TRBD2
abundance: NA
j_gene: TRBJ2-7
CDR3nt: TGTGCCAGCAGCCGCGGACTAGCGGGAGGGCCTCAGAACGAGCAGTACTTC
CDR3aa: CASSRGLAGGPQNEQYF

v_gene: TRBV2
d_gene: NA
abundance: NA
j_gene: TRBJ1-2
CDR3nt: TGTGCCAGCAGACACGAAGCAACAGTTAACTATGGCTACACCTTC
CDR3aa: CASRHEATVNYGYTF

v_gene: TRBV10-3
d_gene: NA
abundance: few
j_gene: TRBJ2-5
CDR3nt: TGTGCCATCAGTGAGGCCCACAGGTTGGGCCAAGAGACCCAGTACTTC
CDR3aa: CAISEAHRLGQETQYF

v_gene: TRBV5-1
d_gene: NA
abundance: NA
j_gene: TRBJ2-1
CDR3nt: TGCGCCAGCAGCTTGGCAAGAGGTCGGAACTACAATGAGCAGTTCTTC
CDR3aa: CASSLARGRNYNEQFF

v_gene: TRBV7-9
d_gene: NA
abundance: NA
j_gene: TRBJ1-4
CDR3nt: TGTGCCAGCAGGAGCCCCGGAATGGCGAACGAAAAACTGTTTTTT
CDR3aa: CASRSPGMANEKLFF

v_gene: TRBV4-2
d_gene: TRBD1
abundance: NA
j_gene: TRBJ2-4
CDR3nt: TGTGCCAGCAGCCAAGACTCCGGGACAGGGGGATCGAGGGCAAACATTCAGTACTTC
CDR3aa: CASSQDSGTGGSRANIQYF

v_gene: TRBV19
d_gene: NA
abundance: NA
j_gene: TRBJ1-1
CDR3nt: TGTGCCTGCTCGACCGGGGGCGAGAACACTGAAGCTTTCTTT
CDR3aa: CACSTGGENTEAFF

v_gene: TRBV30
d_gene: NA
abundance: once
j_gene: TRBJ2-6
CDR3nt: TGTGCCTGGAGTGGAGGCAGCTGGGCCAACGTCCTGACTTTC
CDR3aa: CAWSGGSWANVLTF